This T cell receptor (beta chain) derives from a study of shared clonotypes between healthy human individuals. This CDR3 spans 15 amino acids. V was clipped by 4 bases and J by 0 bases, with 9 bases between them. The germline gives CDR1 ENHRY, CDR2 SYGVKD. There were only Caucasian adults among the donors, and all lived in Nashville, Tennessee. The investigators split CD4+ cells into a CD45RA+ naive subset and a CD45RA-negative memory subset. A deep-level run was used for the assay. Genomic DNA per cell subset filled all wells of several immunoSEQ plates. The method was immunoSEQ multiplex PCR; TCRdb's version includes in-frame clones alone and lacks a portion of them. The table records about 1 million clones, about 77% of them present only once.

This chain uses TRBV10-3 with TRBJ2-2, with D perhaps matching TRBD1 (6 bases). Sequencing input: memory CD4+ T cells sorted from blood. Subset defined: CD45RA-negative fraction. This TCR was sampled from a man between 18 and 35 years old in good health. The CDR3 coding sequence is TGTGCCATCAGTGTTGACAGGTCGAACACCGGGGAGCTGTTTTTT. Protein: CAISVDRSNTGELFF.